One sample yielded the 5 T cell receptor beta chains listed below, sequenced in a study of cytomegalovirus exposure and HLA in healthy donors. Some clones are missing from TCRdb's copy, which holds only in-frame ones; the method was immunoSEQ multiplex PCR. The data contain 55,000 to 75,000 clones, 90% to 96% of them singletons. Source material: PBMCs. These receptors came from a woman between 18 and 29 years old in good health and CMV-seronegative.

This chain uses TRBV30 with TRBJ2-7, with 8 bases identical to TRBD1. CDR1 GTSNPN and CDR2 SVGIG come from the germline V gene (reference sequence). The CDR3 runs to 15 residues. The J segment lost 4 bases and the V segment lost 0 bases, leaving 8 bases of the junction unmatched. The CDR3 nucleotides are TGTGCCTGGAGTGTAGAGCCAGGGGGCCGGTACGAGCAGTACTTC. Protein sequence: CAWSVEPGGRYEQYF.

This sequence joins TRBV27 and TRBJ1-1; D is perhaps TRBD1 (5 bases). The CDR3 contains 14 residues. Deletions cut 5 bases from V and 1 base from J, with 11 bases between. Germline V gene lookup returns CDR1 MNHEY and CDR2 SMNVEV (reference sequence). Here the CDR3 DNA reads TGTGCCAGCAGTGCAGGGCCGGGGAACACTGAAGCTTTCTTT. This encodes CASSAGPGNTEAFF.

Here the CDR3 reads CASSPLGLAGGPSSYNEQFF. CDR3 nucleotides: TGTGCCAGCTCACCACTAGGACTAGCGGGAGGCCCCAGCTCCTACAATGAGCAGTTCTTC. The chain uses TRBV18 and TRBJ2-1; TRBD2 aligns across 14 bases. This CDR3 is 20 amino acids long. Germline V gives CDR1 KGHSH, CDR2 LQKENI. Trimming cost V 1 base and J 0 bases; bases outside gene matches: 8.

The chain employs TRBV9 and TRBJ1-1; maybe TRBD1 (5 bases). CDR3 size: 15 residues. CDR1 is SGDLS, CDR2 YYNGEE, per germline. The ends were cut back, 3 bases at V and 0 bases at J, with 12 bases in the middle. The CDR3 DNA is TGTGCCAGCAGCGGGGGGGGTGCGGTGAACACTGAAGCTTTCTTT. This encodes CASSGGGAVNTEAFF.

This chain connects TRBV7-4 to TRBJ1-2; D unresolved. V shed 5 bases and J shed 4 bases, with 17 bases lying between them. The CDR3 contains 15 residues. The germline V gene has CDR1 SGHVT and CDR2 SQSDAQ. The CDR3 DNA sequence: TGTGCCAGCAGCGCACCCAGTGGGCCCGGCTATGGCTACACCTTC. It is translated as CASSAPSGPGYGYTF.